This TCR beta chain was found in a study of vaccination effects on CD4 cells after COVID-19. Subsequent to a culture period of 10 days, CD4+ T cells were isolated. The vaccine given was either BNT162b2 or mRNA-1273, in two doses. The assay was immunoSEQ multiplex PCR, and TCRdb's table has in-frame clones only and misses some. This sample carries about 40,000 clones, around 71% of them seen once, and the ten largest clones take less than 9.5%. This CDR3 contains 13 residues. V gave up 2 bases and J gave up 7 bases; unmatched junction bases: 2. Looked up from germline, CDR1 is SGHKS and CDR2 is YYEKEE (reference sequence). Remarks on this clone: What it binds is unknown.

The V gene is TRBV5-5, the J gene TRBJ1-1; 10 positions agree with TRBD1. This sequence was found in a human donor who received a COVID-19 vaccine. The specimen comprised CD4+ T cells from PBMCs cultured without peptide, sampled after COVID-19 vaccination. CDR3 in amino acids: CASSFDRGREAFF. The DNA of the CDR3 is TGTGCCAGCAGCTTTGACAGGGGGCGTGAAGCTTTCTTT. Using reference TRBV5-5 and TRBJ1-1 for the parts outside the CDR3, the full variable domain is DAGVTQSPTHLIKTRGQQVTLRCSPISGHKSVSWYQQVLGQGPQFIFQYYEKEERGRGNFPDRFSARQFPNYSSELNVNALLLGDSALYLCASSFDRGREAFFGQGTRLTVV.